The 11 T cell receptor beta chains below come from one sample, sequenced in a study of CD8 T cells in Susac syndrome. RNA in amounts of about 0.5 to 1 ug was reverse transcribed with random hexamers. Via MiXCR, TCRdb re-called the immunoSEQ multiplex PCR reads, giving one row per CDR3 protein. Among about 150,000 distinct CDR3 sequences listed, roughly 95% were seen once. Sequenced: CD4+ T cells from PBMCs. All receptors come from a human donor in good health.

The chain couples TRBV12-3 or TRBV12-4 to TRBJ2-7, with TRBD2 matching 16 bases. The CDR3 spans 16 residues. Losses at the gene ends were 4 bases for V and 6 bases for J; bases not matched to a gene: 6. The CDR3 DNA follows: TGTGCCAGCAGTTCCCGAGGGACTAGCGGGAGGGTCGAGCAGTACTTC. Translation: CASSSRGTSGRVEQYF.

The rearrangement joins TRBV6-2 or TRBV6-3 to TRBJ1-1, with D unresolved. CDR3 length equals 14 residues. Trimming removed 2 bases from V and 1 base from J, with 8 bases in between. Germline V gene lookup returns CDR1 MNHEY and CDR2 SVGEGT. CDR3 amino acids: CASSYDHRNTEAFF. The CDR3 region has the DNA TGTGCCAGCAGTTACGACCACAGGAACACTGAAGCTTTCTTT.

The chain uses TRBV2 and TRBJ2-7; D remains ambiguous. CDR3 length equals 11 residues. Per the germline V gene, CDR1 is SNHLY and CDR2 is FYNNEI. Trimming took off 8 bases at V and 3 bases at J, with 8 bases between the two ends. The CDR3 protein is CASFILYEQYF. In nucleotides, the CDR3 is TGTGCCAGCTTTATCCTCTACGAGCAGTACTTC.

The chain carries TRBV9 and TRBJ2-2, with D unclear. CDR3 size: 17 residues. Germline lookup yields CDR1 SGDLS and CDR2 YYNGEE. Trimming pared 0 bases from V and 1 base from J, leaving 13 bases between. Here the CDR3 DNA reads TGTGCCAGCAGCGTAGTAGTAGAACCTCTGAACACCGGGGAGCTGTTTTTT. This translates into CASSVVVEPLNTGELFF.

The chain carries TRBV5-1 and TRBJ2-1; TRBD2 agrees at 11 bases. Germline V lookup: CDR1 SGHRS, CDR2 YFSETQ. The CDR3 is made up of 16 amino acids. J was trimmed by 3 bases and V by 3 bases; bases with no gene match: 5. CDR3 nucleotides: TGCGCCAGCAGCTCCGGACTAGCGGGCAGCTACAATGAGCAGTTCTTC. Translation: CASSSGLAGSYNEQFF. Full variable domain (missing parts from reference TRBV5-1 and TRBJ2-1): KAGVTQTPRYLIKTRGQQVTLSCSPISGHRSVSWYQQTPGQGLQFLFEYFSETQRNKGNFPGRFSGRQFSNSRSEMNVSTLELGDSALYLCASSSGLAGSYNEQFFGPGTRLTVL.

CDR3 bases: TGTGCCAGCAGTTGGGGGCCACAGGGGGCTCACTACGAGCAGTACTTC. This sequence encodes CASSWGPQGAHYEQYF. This chain connects TRBV12-3 or TRBV12-4 to TRBJ2-7; 9 nucleotides match TRBD1. J was trimmed by 3 bases and V by 4 bases; bases with no gene match: 10. CDR3 length: 16 amino acids.

Here the CDR3 reads CASSGARTDYNEQFF. The CDR3 DNA follows: TGTGCCAGCAGTGGAGCCCGGACGGACTACAATGAGCAGTTCTTC. The rearrangement uses TRBV6-1 and TRBJ2-1, with D hard to call. The germline CDR1 and CDR2 sequences are MNHNS and SASEGT. V was cut by 4 bases and J by 3 bases, with 13 bases left in between. This CDR3 is built from 15 residues.

This chain joins TRBV6-6 and TRBJ2-6; 8 nucleotides match TRBD1. CDR3 length: 16 amino acids. Unmatched junction bases numbered 4, after V lost 6 bases and J lost 0 bases. The germline CDR1 and CDR2 sequences are MNHNY and SVGAGI (reference sequence). CDR3: CASRGDRISGANVLTF. The CDR3 DNA reads TGTGCCAGCAGGGGGGACAGGATCTCTGGGGCCAACGTCCTGACTTTC.

The CDR3 nucleotides are TGTGCCAGCAGCACAACCCAGGGGCCGTCCTACGAGCAGTACTTC. Its protein is CASSTTQGPSYEQYF. The chain joins TRBV9 to TRBJ2-7; tentatively, D is TRBD1 (6 bases). V lost 4 bases, J lost 1 base, and 15 bases lay in between. The length of the CDR3 is 15 residues. CDR1 is SGDLS and CDR2 is YYNGEE in the germline V gene.

The V gene is TRBV3-1, the J gene TRBJ2-2; D is uncertain. Trimming took off 2 bases at V and 1 base at J, with 5 bases between the two ends. CDR3 length: 14 amino acids. In germline, CDR1 is LGHDT, CDR2 YNNKEL (reference sequence). CDR3 amino acids: CASSQMRNTGELFF. The CDR3 DNA reads as TGTGCCAGCAGCCAAATGCGGAACACCGGGGAGCTGTTTTTT. The full variable domain, completed using reference TRBV3-1 and TRBJ2-2, is DTAVSQTPKYLVTQMGNDKSIKCEQNLGHDTMYWYKQDSKKFLKIMFSYNNKELIINETVPNRFSPKSPDKAHLNLHINSLELGDSAVYFCASSQMRNTGELFFGEGSRLTVL.

J is TRBJ1-1 and V is TRBV12-3 or TRBV12-4; 8 bases line up with TRBD1. The CDR3 consists of 14 residues. V lost 6 bases, J lost 0 bases, and 3 bases stayed unmatched. CDR3 sequence reads: CASRGQAMNTEAFF. The CDR3, as DNA: TGTGCCAGCAGGGGACAGGCCATGAACACTGAAGCTTTCTTT.